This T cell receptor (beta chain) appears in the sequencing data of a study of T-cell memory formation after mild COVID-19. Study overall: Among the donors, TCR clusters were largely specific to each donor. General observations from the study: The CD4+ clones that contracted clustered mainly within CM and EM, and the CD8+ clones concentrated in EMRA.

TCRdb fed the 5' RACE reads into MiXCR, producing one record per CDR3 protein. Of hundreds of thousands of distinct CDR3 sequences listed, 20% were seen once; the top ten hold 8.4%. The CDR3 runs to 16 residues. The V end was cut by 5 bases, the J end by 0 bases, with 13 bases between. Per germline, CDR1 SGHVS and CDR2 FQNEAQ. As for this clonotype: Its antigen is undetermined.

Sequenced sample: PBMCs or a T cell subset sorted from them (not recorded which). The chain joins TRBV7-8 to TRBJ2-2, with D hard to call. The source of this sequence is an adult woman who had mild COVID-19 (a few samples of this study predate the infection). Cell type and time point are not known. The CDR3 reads CASSIGRNANTGELFF. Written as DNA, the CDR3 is TGTGCCAGCAGCATCGGACGGAACGCGAACACCGGGGAGCTGTTTTTT.